Below, 25 T cell receptor beta chains from the same sample are listed, as sequenced in a study of T-cell memory formation after mild COVID-19. TCRdb reprocessed the 5' RACE reads via MiXCR and lists one record per CDR3 protein. Among a few hundred thousand distinct CDR3 sequences listed, 20% were seen once. The sequencing input was PBMCs or a T cell subset sorted from them (not recorded which). The receptors derive from a man aged 18 to 30 who had mild COVID-19 (a few samples of this study predate the infection). Cell type and time point are not known.

The chain couples TRBV7-2 to TRBJ2-5, with 12 positions matching TRBD1. The CDR3 extends over 16 amino acids. CDR1 is SGHTA and CDR2 is FQGNSA in the germline V gene. The ends lost 3 bases at V and 7 bases at J; junction bases unmatched: 9. CDR3 amino acids: CASSLGDRGQGGTQYF. The DNA for the CDR3 is TGTGCCAGCAGCTTGGGGGACAGGGGGCAGGGTGGGACCCAGTACTTC.

V is TRBV7-2 and J is TRBJ1-1; 7 bases line up with TRBD1. In germline, CDR1 is SGHTA, CDR2 FQGNSA. CDR3 length: 16 residues. The V gene end was trimmed by 5 bases and the J gene end by 6 bases; junction bases not matched to a gene: 15. DNA of the CDR3: TGTGCCAGCAGCCCGAGAGACAGGGATGGACTGGCTGAAGCTTTCTTT. Its translation is CASSPRDRDGLAEAFF.

This clonotype was seen a handful of times. CDR3 region: CASSRTDSQPQHF. CDR3 in DNA: TGTGCCAGCTCACGGACAGATTCTCAGCCCCAGCATTTT. The chain combines TRBV18 with TRBJ1-5; TRBD1 might be the D (6 bases). The length of the CDR3 is 13 residues. Trimming took 4 bases from V and 6 from J, leaving 10 bases between them. Germline CDR1 KGHSH, CDR2 LQKENI.

This clonotype was counted between two and nine times. The chain has TRBV12-3 or TRBV12-4 and TRBJ2-7; D is undetermined. This CDR3 has 14 amino acids. Trimming stripped 1 base from V and 4 bases from J, with 11 bases between. The chain's CDR3 is CASSLGGTLYEQYF. The CDR3 DNA sequence: TGTGCCAGCAGTTTAGGCGGCACCCTATACGAGCAGTACTTC.

This clonotype appeared a few times. The chain is built from TRBV6-2 or TRBV6-3 and TRBJ2-7, with D unresolved. Per the germline V gene, CDR1 is MNHEY and CDR2 is SVGEGT. This CDR3 region has 14 residues. The V end was cut by 2 bases, the J end by 3 bases, with 11 bases between. CDR3 amino acids: CASSYGLTLYEQYV. CDR3 nucleotides: TGTGCCAGCAGTTACGGGCTGACCCTCTACGAGCAGTACGTC.

The chain has TRBV7-2 and TRBJ1-1; D may be TRBD1 (5 bases). V lost 3 bases and J lost 5, with 19 bases in between. This CDR3 is built from 16 residues. Germline CDR1 and CDR2: SGHTA and FQGNSA. CDR3 residues: CASSFPRDSPGTEAFF. DNA of the CDR3: TGTGCCAGCAGCTTCCCCCGGGACTCTCCCGGGACTGAAGCTTTCTTT.

This clonotype has more than one count but fewer than ten. This sequence joins TRBV20-1 and TRBJ2-5, with D tentatively TRBD1 or TRBD2 (5 bases each). The CDR3 loop spans 11 amino acids. Germline CDR1 and CDR2: DFQATT and SNEGSKA (reference sequence). CDR3 region: CSAIWGETQYF. CDR3 coding DNA: TGCAGCGCCATCTGGGGGGAGACCCAGTACTTC.

This clonotype was counted a few times. The V and J genes are TRBV18 and TRBJ1-2; D ambiguous. V was shortened by 3 bases and J by 8 bases, with 13 bases between the two germline ends. CDR1 is KGHSH and CDR2 is LQKENI in the germline V gene. The CDR3 loop spans 13 amino acids. CDR3 protein: CASSPERAQGYTF. The CDR3 DNA is TGTGCCAGCTCACCGGAAAGGGCGCAGGGCTACACCTTC.

The table lists this clonotype with a few counts. The chain uses TRBV20-1 and TRBJ1-5; D is unclear. V was shortened by 4 bases and J by 16 bases, with 26 bases between the two germline ends. This CDR3 has 14 amino acids. Germline-derived CDR1 and CDR2 are DFQATT and SNEGSKA (reference sequence). CDR3 protein: CSATARGLLATTHF. In DNA, the CDR3 is TGCAGTGCTACCGCTAGAGGATTACTAGCGACAACCCATTTT.

This clonotype occurred a few times. The J gene is TRBJ1-2, the V gene TRBV9, with 7 nucleotides matching TRBD1. V shed 0 bases and J 4 bases; nucleotides not matched to a gene: 6. The germline gives CDR1 SGDLS, CDR2 YYNGEE. The CDR3 runs to 15 residues. CDR3 sequence: CASSVGDSPFYGYTF. The CDR3 nucleotides are TGTGCCAGCAGCGTAGGGGACAGCCCCTTCTATGGCTACACCTTC.

This chain's CDR3 is CASSQGASDTEAFF. In nucleotides, the CDR3 is TGTGCCAGCAGCCAGGGGGCTTCCGACACTGAAGCTTTCTTT. This chain links TRBV3-1 with TRBJ1-1; a possible D gene is TRBD1 (6 bases). V was pared by 3 bases and J by 3 bases, with 11 bases between. The CDR3 runs 14 residues. The germline V gene has CDR1 LGHDT and CDR2 YNNKEL (reference sequence).

The J gene is TRBJ1-1, the V gene TRBV7-2; D is possibly TRBD1 (6 bases). The CDR3 is 12 amino acids. Germline V gene data show CDR1 as SGHTA and CDR2 as FQGNSA. The V and J ends lost 2 bases and 7 bases respectively, with 8 bases between them. CDR3 nucleotides: TGTGCCAGCAGCTTATGGACAGATGAAGCTTTCTTT. As protein: CASSLWTDEAFF.

V and J are TRBV5-1 and TRBJ2-3, with D perhaps given as TRBD1 or TRBD2 (6 bases each). Trimming removed 9 bases at V and 4 bases at J, with 15 bases between. CDR3 size: 13 residues. The germline CDR1 and CDR2 sequences are SGHRS and YFSETQ. CDR3 DNA: TGCGCCACGGGGGCCCAGCCAGCAGATACGCAGTATTTT. This codes for CATGAQPADTQYF.

The chain joins TRBV20-1 to TRBJ2-3; tentatively, D is TRBD1 (5 bases). Looked up from germline, CDR1 is DFQATT and CDR2 is SNEGSKA (reference sequence). Trimming removed 0 bases from V and 1 base from J, with 8 bases in between. The CDR3 contains 14 residues. CDR3 nucleotide sequence: TGCAGTGCTAGAGATATAGGGGGCACAGATACGCAGTATTTT. As protein: CSARDIGGTDTQYF.

CDR3 loop: CASSSGQDYEQYV. The CDR3 DNA is TGTGCCAGCAGCTCAGGACAGGACTACGAGCAGTACGTC. This chain links TRBV7-6 with TRBJ2-7, with 7 bases fitting TRBD1. J was trimmed by 3 bases and V by 4 bases; bases with no gene match: 3. CDR1 SGHVS and CDR2 FNYEAQ come from the germline V gene. The CDR3 covers 13 residues.

This clonotype appeared a few times. J is TRBJ2-4 and V is TRBV6-5; 10 nucleotides match TRBD1. The CDR3 extends over 17 amino acids. J gave up 2 bases and V 0 bases, and 4 bases lay outside the gene matches. Germline-derived CDR1 and CDR2 are MNHEY and SVGAGI. The CDR3 region is CASSYSGTGVTKNIQYF. The CDR3 DNA reads TGTGCCAGCAGTTACTCTGGGACAGGGGTAACCAAAAACATTCAGTACTTC.

The chain has TRBV9 and TRBJ2-7; a weak D match, TRBD2 (5 bases). Germline CDR1 is SGDLS and CDR2 is YYNGEE. Trimming left V 3 bases short and J 6 bases short, with 7 bases between. The CDR3 runs to 11 residues. The CDR3 here is CASSAGVEQYF. In nucleotides, the CDR3 is TGTGCCAGCAGCGCCGGGGTCGAGCAGTACTTC.

This chain uses TRBV6-5 with TRBJ2-2; tentatively, D is TRBD1 (6 bases). Per germline, CDR1 MNHEY and CDR2 SVGAGI. V lost 4 bases, J lost 5 bases, and 11 bases lay in between. The CDR3 totals 14 residues. The chain's CDR3 is CASSSIQGTGELFF. Written as DNA, the CDR3 is TGTGCCAGCAGTTCAATACAGGGAACCGGGGAGCTGTTTTTT.

The CDR3 loop is CASSLGGIHEQYF. The CDR3 bases are TGTGCCAGCAGCTTGGGGGGAATTCACGAGCAGTACTTC. The chain is built from TRBV7-2 and TRBJ2-7, with D maybe TRBD2 (6 bases). CDR1 is SGHTA, CDR2 FQGNSA, per germline. Trimming took off 3 bases at V and 5 bases at J, with 11 bases between the two ends. The CDR3 is 13 amino acids.

This clonotype has a count of ten or more. V and J are TRBV6-2 or TRBV6-3 and TRBJ2-1; D may be TRBD1 (6 bases). Germline V gene lookup returns CDR1 MNHEY and CDR2 SVGEGT. Trimming removed 1 base from V and 10 bases from J, with 8 bases in between. The length of the CDR3 is 12 residues. CDR3 loop: CASSYWTDEQFF. The CDR3, as DNA: TGTGCCAGCAGTTACTGGACAGACGAGCAGTTCTTC.

This chain connects TRBV28 to TRBJ1-1; possible D gene TRBD1, 6 bases. Germline V gives CDR1 MDHEN, CDR2 SYDVKM. The CDR3 is 16 amino acids. Between the trimmed V and J ends, which lost 1 base and 2 bases, there was a span of 14 bases. The CDR3 sequence: CASSLLDGQPNTEAFF. CDR3 DNA: TGTGCCAGCAGTTTATTAGACGGACAGCCTAACACTGAAGCTTTCTTT. The full variable domain, completed using reference TRBV28 and TRBJ1-1, is DVKVTQSSRYLVKRTGEKVFLECVQDMDHENMFWYRQDPGLGLRLIYFSYDVKMKEKGDIPEGYSVSREKKERFSLILESASTNQTSMYLCASSLLDGQPNTEAFFGQGTRLTVV.

V usage is TRBV11-3 and J usage is TRBJ2-1; D not certain. The germline V and J ends were trimmed by 2 bases and 10 bases, with 12 bases remaining between them. Per germline, CDR1 SGHNT and CDR2 YENEEA. This CDR3 has 13 residues. CDR3 amino acids: CASSLRLGREQFF. The CDR3 DNA is TGTGCCAGCAGCTTACGGCTAGGAAGGGAGCAGTTCTTC.

This chain links TRBV4-3 with TRBJ2-7; 10 bases line up with TRBD2. The CDR3 length is 18 residues. V lost 2 bases to trimming and J lost 4 bases; unmatched junction nucleotides: 14. CDR1 and CDR2 (germline): LGHNA, YSLEER. The CDR3 region has the DNA TGCGCCAGCAGCCAATTACTAGCGGGGACTGGAGCCCCGTACGAGCAGTACTTC. Encoded protein: CASSQLLAGTGAPYEQYF.

This clonotype was observed a handful of times. The V gene is TRBV4-1, the J gene TRBJ2-1, with D perhaps matching TRBD1 or TRBD2 (5 bases each). V was trimmed by 1 base and J by 5 bases, leaving 12 bases between them. The CDR3 covers 15 residues. Germline lookup yields CDR1 MGHRA and CDR2 YSYEKL. CDR3 sequence reads: CASSQVPGRDNEQFF. For the CDR3, the DNA is TGCGCCAGCAGCCAAGTCCCAGGGCGGGACAATGAGCAGTTCTTC.

This clonotype showed up just once. This rearrangement joins TRBV9 to TRBJ2-5; 9 nucleotides agree with TRBD2. The CDR3 extends over 15 amino acids. The germline V gene has CDR1 SGDLS and CDR2 YYNGEE. Germline trimming cut 3 bases from V and 5 bases from J; bases unmatched to any gene: 8. The CDR3 DNA follows: TGTGCCAGCAGCGCCCCGGCGGGGGGGCAGGAGACCCAGTACTTC. Translation: CASSAPAGGQETQYF.